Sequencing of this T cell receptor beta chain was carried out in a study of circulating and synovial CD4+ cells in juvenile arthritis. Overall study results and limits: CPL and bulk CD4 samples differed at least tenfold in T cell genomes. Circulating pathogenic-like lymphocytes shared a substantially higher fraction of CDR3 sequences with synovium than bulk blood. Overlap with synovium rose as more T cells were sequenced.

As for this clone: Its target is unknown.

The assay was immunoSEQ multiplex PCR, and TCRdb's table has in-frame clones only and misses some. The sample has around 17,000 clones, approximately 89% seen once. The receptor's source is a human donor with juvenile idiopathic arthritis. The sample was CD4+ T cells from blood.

In DNA, the CDR3 is TGCGCCAGCAGCTCCCAAACACTAGCGGGATCGAGTAATGAGCAGTTCTTC. As protein: CASSSQTLAGSSNEQFF. V usage is TRBV5-1 and J usage is TRBJ2-1; 10 bases agree with TRBD2. Trimming at V came to 3 bases and at J to 7 bases, leaving 13 bases not matched to a gene. This CDR3 contains 17 residues. The germline V gene encodes CDR1 SGHRS and CDR2 YFSETQ.